This entry lists 26 T cell receptor beta chains sequenced from one sample in a study of blood T cell repertoires in COVID-19. The assay was immunoSEQ multiplex PCR, and TCRdb's table has in-frame clones only and misses some. The sample yields approximately 56,000 clones, roughly 86% seen once. Sequencing was carried out using peripheral blood. The source of these receptors is a man older than 75 with active or convalescent COVID-19.

This clone was seen once. The V call is TRBV7-2, the J call TRBJ2-2, with D maybe TRBD1 (5 bases). Germline CDR1 reads SGHTA; CDR2 reads FQGNSA. This CDR3 is built from 13 residues. V lost 8 bases and J lost 7, with 14 bases in between. CDR3 amino acids: CASGMDNRGELFF. In DNA, the CDR3 is TGTGCCAGCGGGATGGACAATCGCGGGGAGCTGTTTTTT.

The chain uses TRBV7-8 and TRBJ2-5; TRBD1 is a possible D gene (6 bases). Trimming removed 1 base at V and 4 bases at J, with 10 bases between. From germline, CDR1 is SGHVS and CDR2 FQNEAQ. The CDR3 length is 14 residues. In nucleotides, the CDR3 is TGTGCCAGCAGCTTAGGGGGGCGCAGAGAGACCCAGTACTTC. Translation gives CASSLGGRRETQYF.

The J gene is TRBJ1-5, the V gene TRBV19; D remains unclear. Trimming pared 5 bases from V and 9 bases from J, leaving 23 bases between. This CDR3 comprises 16 residues. Germline lookup yields CDR1 LNHDA and CDR2 SQIVND (reference sequence). Here the CDR3 DNA reads TGTGCCAGTAGTCCCGCCGGCGGCGGCAGCCTATCGCCCCAGCATTTT. The encoded protein is CASSPAGGGSLSPQHF.

The V and J genes are TRBV7-9 and TRBJ2-3; 9 nucleotides agree with TRBD2. The V and J ends lost 2 bases and 3 bases, in that order; junction bases with no gene match: 12. CDR1 SEHNR and CDR2 FQNEAQ come from the germline V gene (reference sequence). The length of the CDR3 is 18 residues. The CDR3 region is CASSLPFRLAGSTDTQYF. The CDR3 DNA reads TGTGCCAGCAGCTTACCATTCCGGCTAGCGGGAAGTACAGATACGCAGTATTTT.

This clone came up once. The chain couples TRBV7-2 to TRBJ2-5, with TRBD2 matching over 7 bases. From germline, CDR1 is SGHTA and CDR2 FQGNSA. V lost 5 bases and J lost 2; bases outside the gene matches: 17. The CDR3 covers 18 residues. In nucleotides, the CDR3 is TGTGCCAGCAGCCCGCAGACTAGAATAATGGGAGGGCAAGAGACCCAGTACTTC. Its translation is CASSPQTRIMGGQETQYF.

The chain carries TRBV5-3 and TRBJ2-3, with D possibly matching TRBD1 (5 bases). TRBV5-3 is an ORF, and what it does is uncertain. This CDR3 contains 16 residues. V lost 3 bases and J 0 bases, leaving 14 bases between the germline ends. The CDR3 spells CARSWADSASTDTQYF. CDR3 nucleotides: TGTGCCAGAAGCTGGGCCGACAGCGCTAGCACAGATACGCAGTATTTT.

V is TRBV19 and J is TRBJ1-5; D is unresolved. The germline V and J ends were trimmed by 3 bases and 6 bases, with 15 bases remaining between them. The CDR3 totals 15 residues. Germline values: CDR1 LNHDA, CDR2 SQIVND (reference sequence). For the CDR3, the DNA is TGTGCCAGTAGTATCTGGCAGTATTTCCCTCAGCCCCAGCATTTT. It is translated as CASSIWQYFPQPQHF.

This chain links TRBV7-2 with TRBJ2-7; 10 nucleotides agree with TRBD2. CDR3 length: 15 amino acids. CDR1 is SGHTA and CDR2 is FQGNSA in the germline V gene. V gave up 2 bases and J gave up 6 bases; unmatched junction bases: 7. The CDR3 sequence: CASSLRLAGEAEQYF. CDR3 bases: TGTGCCAGCAGCTTACGCCTAGCGGGAGAGGCCGAGCAGTACTTC. The variable domain in full, with the rest retrieved from reference TRBV7-2 and TRBJ2-7, is GAGVSQSPSNKVTEKGKDVELRCDPISGHTALYWYRQSLGQGLEFLIYFQGNSAPDKSGLPSDRFSAERTGGSVSTLTIQRTQQEDSAVYLCASSLRLAGEAEQYFGPGTRLTVT.

The rearrangement joins TRBV30 to TRBJ1-3; no clear D gene. This CDR3 spans 12 amino acids. The germline CDR1 and CDR2 sequences are GTSNPN and SVGIG (reference sequence). The V end was cut by 3 bases, the J end by 1 base, with 4 bases between. The CDR3 DNA sequence: TGTGCCTGGAGCCTATCTGGAAACACCATATATTTT. Translated, it gives CAWSLSGNTIYF.

The chain couples TRBV2 to TRBJ2-2, with D possibly TRBD1 on 5 matching bases. The germline CDR1 and CDR2 sequences are SNHLY and FYNNEI. Trimming took 5 bases from V and 4 from J, leaving 5 bases between them. This CDR3 is 12 amino acids long. CDR3 nucleotide sequence: TGTGCCAGCAGTAGGGGCACCGGGGAGCTGTTTTTT. Translation: CASSRGTGELFF.

The rearrangement uses TRBV7-2 and TRBJ1-1, with 7 bases fitting TRBD1. This CDR3 contains 15 residues. V shed 1 base and J 2 bases; nucleotides not matched to a gene: 4. Germline V lookup: CDR1 SGHTA, CDR2 FQGNSA. The CDR3 sequence is CASSLEGQRNTEAFF. CDR3 coding DNA: TGTGCCAGCAGCTTAGAGGGACAGAGAAACACTGAAGCTTTCTTT.

The J gene is TRBJ1-3, the V gene TRBV5-5, with 7 bases fitting TRBD1. Losses at the gene ends were 3 bases for V and 3 bases for J; bases not matched to a gene: 12. Per the germline V gene, CDR1 is SGHKS and CDR2 is YYEKEE (reference sequence). There are 17 residues in the CDR3. CDR3 residues: CASSSSFTGTDGNTIYF. The CDR3 DNA reads TGTGCCAGCAGCTCCTCTTTTACTGGGACAGATGGAAACACCATATATTTT.

This chain links TRBV19 with TRBJ2-2; 7 positions agree with TRBD1. V was clipped by 5 bases and J by 7 bases; unmatched bases: 10. The germline CDR1 and CDR2 sequences are LNHDA and SQIVND (reference sequence). The CDR3 consists of 15 residues. The CDR3 region is CASSLLGQSLGELFF. The DNA for the CDR3 is TGTGCCAGTAGTCTTTTGGGACAGTCCCTCGGGGAGCTGTTTTTT.

DNA for the CDR3: TGTGCCAGTAGCTATACAGGGGACACTGAAGCTTTCTTT. Protein sequence: CASSYTGDTEAFF. V is TRBV19 and J is TRBJ1-1; 7 positions agree with TRBD1. Trimming removed 6 bases from V and 3 bases from J; junction bases left unmatched: 4. The CDR3 has 13 residues. Germline CDR1 reads LNHDA; CDR2 reads SQIVND (reference sequence).

V usage is TRBV19 and J usage is TRBJ2-5; 10 bases agree with TRBD2. J was trimmed by 1 base and V by 1 base; bases with no gene match: 6. Germline CDR1 and CDR2: LNHDA and SQIVND (reference sequence). CDR3 length: 17 amino acids. CDR3 loop: CASSIGWKREGQETQYF. The CDR3 region has the DNA TGTGCCAGTAGTATAGGTTGGAAGCGGGAGGGCCAAGAGACCCAGTACTTC.

The chain is built from TRBV5-8 and TRBJ1-6, with a weak D call TRBD1 (5 bases). In germline, CDR1 is SGHTS, CDR2 YDEGEE. The CDR3 contains 13 residues. The V and J ends lost 8 bases and 6 bases respectively, with 12 bases between them. The CDR3 nucleotides are TGTGCCAGTCGAACAGGAGTTAATTCACCCCTCCACTTT. It specifies CASRTGVNSPLHF.

This clone was observed a single time. This chain links TRBV2 with TRBJ1-2, with a tentative D call TRBD1 (6 bases). V was trimmed by 6 bases and J by 2 bases, leaving 16 bases between them. CDR3 length: 15 residues. Germline lookup yields CDR1 SNHLY and CDR2 FYNNEI. CDR3 DNA: TGTGCCAGCAGATTTGGACAGAGTTACAACTATGGCTACACCTTC. Translation: CASRFGQSYNYGYTF.

The chain has TRBV6-2 or TRBV6-3 and TRBJ1-3; TRBD1 matches at 8 bases. J was trimmed by 5 bases and V by 6 bases; bases with no gene match: 9. Germline values: CDR1 MNHEY, CDR2 SVGEGT. This CDR3 spans 15 amino acids. The CDR3 coding sequence is TGTGCCAGCAGCTTCGCCGGGACAGGACGAAACACCATATATTTT. Amino acids: CASSFAGTGRNTIYF.

This clone has more than one count but fewer than ten. V is TRBV30 and J is TRBJ1-4, with unresolved D. V lost 4 bases and J 8 bases, leaving 17 bases between the germline ends. This CDR3 spans 14 amino acids. Germline lookup yields CDR1 GTSNPN and CDR2 SVGIG (reference sequence). The CDR3 DNA reads as TGTGCCTGGATTTCAGGACTCAGGAAGGAAAAACTGTTTTTT. It translates to CAWISGLRKEKLFF.

This chain uses TRBV6-5 with TRBJ2-1, with D perhaps TRBD2 (5 bases). CDR1 and CDR2 (germline): MNHEY, SVGAGI. Trimming took off 8 bases at V and 8 bases at J, with 13 bases between the two ends. CDR3 length equals 12 residues. CDR3 in DNA: TGTGCCAGCGGTAGGGCCGGGGATGAGCAGTTCTTC. Residues: CASGRAGDEQFF.

This sequence joins TRBV29-1 and TRBJ2-1, with a possible D match to TRBD1 (6 bases). V was clipped by 6 bases and J by 14 bases, with 17 bases between them. The CDR3 is 11 amino acids. The V gene's germline CDR1 is SQVTM and CDR2 ANQGSEA. CDR3 in DNA: TGCAGCGTCGACCCTGGGACACAGGAGTTCTTC. Translating gives CSVDPGTQEFF.

The chain combines TRBV19 with TRBJ1-5; no definite D call. CDR3 length equals 14 residues. CDR1 is LNHDA and CDR2 is SQIVND in the germline V gene (reference sequence). V was pared by 6 bases and J by 3 bases, with 12 bases between. CDR3 sequence: CASSLTSDNQPQHF. The CDR3 DNA sequence: TGTGCCAGTAGCCTGACTTCAGACAATCAGCCCCAGCATTTT.

The chain uses TRBV6-5 and TRBJ2-7, with D uncertain. Trimming took 6 bases from V and 3 from J, leaving 9 bases between them. The CDR3 has 12 amino acids. Germline CDR1 reads MNHEY; CDR2 reads SVGAGI. The CDR3 reads CASSLGLYEQYF. DNA of the CDR3: TGTGCCAGCAGCCTCGGTCTCTACGAGCAGTACTTC.

The chain employs TRBV27 and TRBJ2-1, with 7 bases lining up with TRBD1. This CDR3 has 14 residues. V trimming: 3 bases; J trimming: 12 bases; junction bases outside the gene matches: 11. The germline V gene has CDR1 MNHEY and CDR2 SMNVEV (reference sequence). Written as DNA, the CDR3 is TGTGCCAGCAGTTTCCCGCTCCCGGGACAGATGCAGTTCTTC. It is translated as CASSFPLPGQMQFF.

This clone has only one observation. The genes are TRBV19 and TRBJ2-1; tentatively, D is TRBD1 (6 bases). CDR1 is LNHDA, CDR2 SQIVND, per germline (reference sequence). The CDR3 is 13 amino acids. Trimming removed 3 bases from V and 7 bases from J, with 10 bases in between. The CDR3 bases are TGTGCCAGTAGTATCAGGGGTGGAAATGAGCAGTTCTTC. Translating it yields CASSIRGGNEQFF.

Of note for this clone: The sample contains more than one DNA sequence encoding this CDR3. The genes are TRBV3-1 (or the pseudogene TRBV3-2) and TRBJ1-5, with a tentative D call TRBD1 (5 bases). V dropped 0 bases and J dropped 2 bases, with 8 bases sitting between them. This CDR3 is 15 amino acids long. Germline V gene lookup returns CDR1 LGHDT and CDR2 YNNKEL (reference sequence). CDR3 sequence: CASSQDTTGNQPQHF. CDR3 DNA: TGTGCCAGCAGCCAAGATACGACAGGCAATCAGCCCCAGCATTTT.